This TCR beta chain was retrieved from a study of TIL therapy for anti-PD-1-resistant metastatic lung cancer. On the study more broadly: Tumors carried a median about 1.4 non-synonymous mutations per megabase.

The V end was cut by 5 bases, the J end by 1 base, with 7 bases between. The CDR3 is 13 residues long. Looked up from germline, CDR1 is SGHTA and CDR2 is FQGNSA. Time point described: pre-treatment sample, taken before nivolumab and TIL therapy. Tumor tissue came from excised metastases, mostly pleural nodules or supraclavicular lymph nodes. Points from the study as a whole: This highly selected cohort may not generalize to typical lung cancer patients.

The libraries were made with immunoSEQ v3. Method: immunoSEQ multiplex PCR; TCRdb's copy keeps in-frame clones and lacks some. Of approximately 95,000 clones in the sample, just over 65% were seen once. This clone was seen only a few times. Its antigen is not known. The receptor's source is a person aged 30 to 80 with non-small cell lung cancer. J is TRBJ2-3 and V is TRBV7-2; D might be TRBD1 or TRBD2, each matching 5 bases. The sample here was tumor tissue, taken at baseline. The CDR3 region is CASSLGGTDTQYF. CDR3 coding DNA: TGTGCCAGCAGCCTGGGGGGCACAGATACGCAGTATTTT.